Listed below are T cell receptor beta chains from one sample, sequenced in a study of siplizumab effects on memory and regulatory T cells. Clones were sequenced by immunoSEQ multiplex PCR, and TCRdb holds only the in-frame ones, with some missing. The data hold 90,000 to 150,000 clones, with 93% observed a single time. Sequencing used non-Treg CD4+ T cells sorted from blood. The receptors stem from a human donor in good health. CDR3s leave out the opening cysteine and the closing phenylalanine or tryptophan. Clone size, where shown, is once, few, many, or a class for clones that have expanded.

j_call v_call clone_size cdr3_aa
TRBJ1-3 TRBV6-6 once ASSYVQGSGNTIY
TRBJ1-3 TRBV19 - ASSPESTVFGNTIY
TRBJ1-1 TRBV5-4 few ASSRVGQGYTEAF
TRBJ1-5 TRBV7-6 - ASSLAPDRGFV
TRBJ2-5 TRBV5-4 - ASSHRDIETQY
TRBJ2-2 TRBV7-3 - ASSLYSVGGELF
TRBJ1-1 TRBV30 - AWSPGASYTEAF
TRBJ2-2 TRBV7-3 - ASSFGANTGELF
TRBJ2-7 TRBV6-1 - ASSVGLAGGHNEQY
TRBJ2-5 TRBV29-1 - SHLGGLQETQY
TRBJ1-1 TRBV16 - ASSVTGQLNTEAF
TRBJ1-3 TRBV10-3 - AITGTGDGNTIY
TRBJ1-2 TRBV28 - ASSASGRLIYGYT
TRBJ1-6 TRBV6-4 - ASRFQGAGDSPLH
TRBJ2-5 TRBV29-1 - SAGLNQETQY
TRBJ2-7 TRBV6-5 - ASSLGGQKSYEQY
TRBJ2-3 TRBV6-5 - ASSPLGVDTQY
TRBJ2-1 TRBV7-9 - ASSPSPLEQF
TRBJ2-5 TRBV18 - ASSPKTGVRETQY
TRBJ1-2 TRBV29-1 - SVPGGGAFDYGYT